This TCR beta chain was documented in a study of breast tumors, draining lymph nodes, adjacent tissues. Samples came from axillary lymph nodes draining the breast cancer. TCRdb analysed the multiplex PCR reads with MiXCR anew, one entry per CDR3 protein. The table lists approximately 230,000 distinct CDR3 sequences, under 35% of them singletons. In germline, CDR1 is LGHNA, CDR2 YNFKEQ. V lost 2 bases and J 2 bases, leaving 15 bases between the germline ends. CDR3 length equals 17 residues. This clonotype was seen repeatedly, ten times or more. This sequence was found in a female donor with breast cancer. Some clones in this sample may be carry-over from other donors' samples. Source material: axillary lymph node tissue. The chain employs TRBV4-2 and TRBJ1-4; unclear D gene. CDR3 protein: CASSQQWPFGTNEKLFF. CDR3 DNA: TGTGCCAGCAGCCAACAATGGCCCTTTGGGACTAATGAAAAACTGTTTTTT.